The 19 T cell receptor beta chains below come from one sample, sequenced in a study of brain T cells in children with intractable seizures. Method: immunoSEQ multiplex PCR; TCRdb's copy keeps in-frame clones and lacks some. The repertoire includes 88,000 or so clones, approximately 90% of them detected once, and around 22% sits in the top ten. The starting material was peripheral blood, obtained at surgery. The receptors were sampled from a girl between 2 and 10 years old with Rasmussen encephalitis and intractable seizures.

A note on this clone: Other DNA sequences in the same sample also yield this CDR3. The V gene is TRBV28, the J gene TRBJ2-6; D possibly uses TRBD1 or TRBD2 (5 bases each). The CDR3 runs to 15 residues. V dropped 3 bases and J dropped 0 bases, with 6 bases sitting between them. Germline CDR1 and CDR2: MDHEN and SYDVKM. DNA for the CDR3: TGTGCCAGCAGTTTGAGGGGCTCTGGGGCCAACGTCCTGACTTTC. Amino acid sequence: CASSLRGSGANVLTF.

This chain uses TRBV19 with TRBJ1-5; possible D gene TRBD1, 6 bases. Germline values: CDR1 LNHDA, CDR2 SQIVND (reference sequence). Trimming stripped 3 bases from V and 4 bases from J, with 13 bases between. This CDR3 comprises 15 residues. CDR3 sequence: CASSIPLGANQPQHF. In DNA form, the CDR3 reads TGTGCCAGTAGTATCCCCTTGGGGGCGAATCAGCCCCAGCATTTT.

In DNA, the CDR3 is TGTGCCAGCAGCTTATCGGGACTAGCGGGAGTGTTAGATACGCAGTATTTT. The encoded protein is CASSLSGLAGVLDTQYF. The chain uses TRBV7-3 and TRBJ2-3, with 14 bases lining up with TRBD2. The CDR3 consists of 17 residues. CDR1 is SGHTA, CDR2 FQGTGA, per germline. V trimming: 2 bases; J trimming: 5 bases; junction bases outside the gene matches: 6. Looking up the rest from reference TRBV7-3 and TRBJ2-3 gives the full variable domain: GAGVSQTPSNKVTEKGKYVELRCDPISGHTALYWYRQSLGQGPEFLIYFQGTGAADDSGLPNDRFFAVRPEGSVSTLKIQRTERGDSAVYLCASSLSGLAGVLDTQYFGPGTRLTVL.

The chain carries TRBV4-1 and TRBJ2-7; 9 bases match TRBD1. Unmatched junction bases numbered 2, after V lost 8 bases and J lost 3 bases. Per the germline V gene, CDR1 is MGHRA and CDR2 is YSYEKL. This CDR3 contains 12 residues. The CDR3 DNA reads as TGCGCCAGCGGGGACAGGGACTACGAGCAGTACTTC. This gives the protein CASGDRDYEQYF.

The V and J genes are TRBV9 and TRBJ1-1; 7 positions agree with TRBD1. Germline V CDR1 and CDR2: SGDLS, YYNGEE. The CDR3 runs to 14 residues. V was pared by 4 bases and J by 4 bases, with 7 bases of the junction left unmatched. The CDR3 here is CASSPNPGGTEAFF. CDR3 nucleotides: TGTGCCAGCAGCCCGAATCCAGGGGGCACTGAAGCTTTCTTT.

The rearrangement links TRBV19 to TRBJ1-5; 10 bases match TRBD1. Trimming took 5 bases from V and 4 from J; bases not matched to a gene: 5. CDR1 and CDR2 from the germline V gene are LNHDA and SQIVND (reference sequence). This CDR3 is 15 amino acids long. Here the CDR3 reads CASSALDRGNQPQHF. The CDR3 nucleotides read TGTGCCAGTAGTGCCTTGGACAGGGGGAATCAGCCCCAGCATTTT.

The genes are TRBV19 and TRBJ1-1; the D gene is possibly TRBD1 (6 bases). This CDR3 comprises 12 residues. V dropped 7 bases and J dropped 6 bases, with 12 bases sitting between them. Germline CDR1 and CDR2: LNHDA and SQIVND (reference sequence). CDR3 nucleotides: TGTGCCAGTAAGGAGGGGGTGGCTGAAGCTTTCTTT. It yields the protein CASKEGVAEAFF.

This clone was detected only once. The rearrangement links TRBV19 to TRBJ1-4; D is unclear. The V gene's germline CDR1 is LNHDA and CDR2 SQIVND (reference sequence). V was pared by 1 base and J by 0 bases, with 15 bases between. The CDR3 is made up of 18 amino acids. As DNA, the CDR3 is TGTGCCAGTAGTATAGCCCAAGTTGTGCATGCAACTAATGAAAAACTGTTTTTT. This sequence encodes CASSIAQVVHATNEKLFF. Using reference TRBV19 and TRBJ1-4 for the parts outside the CDR3, the full variable domain is DGGITQSPKYLFRKEGQNVTLSCEQNLNHDAMYWYRQDPGQGLRLIYYSQIVNDFQKGDIAEGYSVSREKKESFPLTVTSAQKNPTAFYLCASSIAQVVHATNEKLFFGSGTQLSVL.

This chain uses TRBV6-5 with TRBJ1-3; D not resolved. V lost 5 bases and J lost 0, with 11 bases in between. CDR3 size: 15 residues. Germline assignment: CDR1 MNHEY and CDR2 SVGAGI. The CDR3 reads CASSLVPFSGNTIYF. The CDR3 DNA reads TGTGCCAGCAGTCTGGTCCCTTTCTCTGGAAACACCATATATTTT.

The chain carries TRBV14 and TRBJ2-1; perhaps D is TRBD1 or TRBD2 (7 bases each). Germline V gives CDR1 SGHDN, CDR2 FVKESK. Trimming left V 4 bases short and J 9 bases short, with 22 bases between. CDR3 length: 16 residues. In DNA, the CDR3 is TGTGCCAGCAGCCGATCGACAGGGAGGGTGTATGGTGAGCAGTTCTTC. Amino acid sequence: CASSRSTGRVYGEQFF.

The rearrangement links TRBV28 to TRBJ1-3; no reliable D call. The V end was cut by 3 bases, the J end by 0 bases, with 9 bases between. Germline lookup yields CDR1 MDHEN and CDR2 SYDVKM. CDR3 length: 15 amino acids. The CDR3 spells CASSLDQVSGNTIYF. The CDR3, as DNA: TGTGCCAGCAGTTTGGATCAGGTCTCTGGAAACACCATATATTTT.

The rearrangement uses TRBV11-2 and TRBJ1-2, with D uncertain. Trimming shortened V by 0 bases and J by 8 bases, and 10 bases separated the two germline ends. CDR3 length equals 13 residues. The V gene's germline CDR1 is SGHAT and CDR2 FQNNGV. The CDR3 sequence: CASSLDLVGGYTF. CDR3 bases: TGTGCCAGCAGCTTAGATCTCGTGGGAGGCTACACCTTC. Filled out from reference TRBV11-2 and TRBJ1-2, the complete variable domain reads EAGVAQSPRYKIIEKRQSVAFWCNPISGHATLYWYQQILGQGPKLLIQFQNNGVVDDSQLPKDRFSAERLKGVDSTLKIQPAKLEDSAVYLCASSLDLVGGYTFGSGTRLTVV.

The V and J genes are TRBV30 and TRBJ2-5, with D uncertain. The CDR3 is 14 amino acids. The V end lost 1 base, the J end lost 8 bases, and 17 bases lay between the germline ends. The germline gives CDR1 GTSNPN, CDR2 SVGIG (reference sequence). CDR3: CAWSDPGSKRTQYF. In nucleotides, the CDR3 is TGTGCCTGGAGTGACCCCGGCAGTAAGAGAACCCAGTACTTC.

This clone was detected only once. The V call is TRBV6-5, the J call TRBJ2-1; D remains unclear. Germline CDR1 MNHEY, CDR2 SVGAGI. This CDR3 is 14 amino acids long. The V end was cut by 6 bases, the J end by 4 bases, with 13 bases between. CDR3 residues: CASRDRAFYNEQFF. The CDR3 DNA reads as TGTGCCAGCAGGGACCGGGCCTTTTACAATGAGCAGTTCTTC.

The chain joins TRBV7-2 to TRBJ2-3; tentative D call: TRBD1 (6 bases). The CDR3 length is 17 residues. Between the trimmed V and J ends, which lost 1 base and 0 bases, there was a span of 14 bases. From germline, CDR1 is SGHTA and CDR2 FQGNSA. CDR3 nucleotide sequence: TGTGCCAGCAGCTTAGTCCTCACAGGGTTGAGCACAGATACGCAGTATTTT. It translates to CASSLVLTGLSTDTQYF.

The chain recombines TRBV5-1 with TRBJ2-4; TRBD2 matches 10 bases. Germline V gene sequence: CDR1 SGHRS, CDR2 YFSETQ. The CDR3 totals 17 residues. Trimming took 0 bases from V and 2 from J; bases not matched to a gene: 5. The CDR3 is CASSLAGTSVSKNIQYF. The CDR3 bases are TGCGCCAGCAGCTTGGCCGGGACTAGCGTGTCCAAAAACATTCAGTACTTC.

The chain couples TRBV5-1 to TRBJ1-1, with 8 bases lining up with TRBD1. The CDR3 extends over 17 amino acids. The trim removed 2 bases at V and 3 bases at J, leaving 12 bases unmatched. Germline V gene data show CDR1 as SGHRS and CDR2 as YFSETQ. Here the CDR3 DNA reads TGCGCCAGCAGCTTCCGGGGACAGGCCCGGGGATACACTGAAGCTTTCTTT. This gives the protein CASSFRGQARGYTEAFF.

The V and J genes are TRBV29-1 and TRBJ2-7; 8 nucleotides match TRBD1. The CDR3 runs 15 residues. From germline, CDR1 is SQVTM and CDR2 ANQGSEA. V lost 6 bases and J lost 3; bases outside the gene matches: 13. This CDR3 reads CSVLGYGDRSYEQYF. In nucleotides, the CDR3 is TGCAGCGTCCTAGGATACGGGGACAGGAGCTACGAGCAGTACTTC.

This rearrangement joins TRBV2 to TRBJ2-3; tentatively, D is TRBD1 or TRBD2 (5 bases each). CDR3 length: 15 amino acids. Trimming left V 3 bases short and J 2 bases short, with 12 bases between. The V gene's germline CDR1 is SNHLY and CDR2 FYNNEI. As DNA, the CDR3 is TGTGCCAGCAGTGACGGACAAGCGGACACAGATACGCAGTATTTT. Translated, it gives CASSDGQADTDTQYF.